This T cell receptor (beta chain) originates from a study of T cell repertoires in cytomegalovirus infection. TCRdb independently ran MiXCR on the reads; one entry per CDR3 protein. The sample shows 650,000 to 850,000 distinct CDR3 sequences, 25% to 35% of them seen only once. About this clonotype itself: Its antigen is unidentified.

CDR3 length: 12 residues. Trimming stripped 7 bases from V and 8 bases from J, with 11 bases between. The chain has TRBV12-3 or TRBV12-4 and TRBJ1-4, with D possibly being TRBD1 (6 bases). The sample consisted of cultured CD8+ T cells from PBMCs, taken from culture after CMV antigen stimulation. This clonotype was sampled from a human donor in good health (CMV status not recorded). Some clones in this sample may be carry-over from other donors' samples. The CDR3 loop is CASKTGTEKLFF. CDR3 DNA: TGTGCCAGCAAAACCGGGACAGAAAAACTGTTTTTT.